This TCR beta chain emerged from a study of blood T cell repertoires in COVID-19. Study-level background: Nucleic acid was either cDNA or gDNA, and it came from T cells, B-cell-depleted T cells, or PBMCs.

Per the original data handling: Quantification of nucleated cells was approximated via reference gene primer amplification. Clones were sequenced by immunoSEQ multiplex PCR, and TCRdb holds only the in-frame ones, with some missing. The V and J calls and clone size were taken over from that table, and D and trimming were inferred from the DNA. The table records approximately 160,000 clones, around 84% of them present only once. This CDR3 comprises 14 residues. The germline V and J ends were trimmed by 4 bases and 2 bases, with 11 bases remaining between them. The germline V gene has CDR1 SGHRS and CDR2 YFSETQ.

Specimen: peripheral blood. The sequence was obtained from a man in his 60s with COVID-19, enrolled during active disease. The chain couples TRBV5-1 to TRBJ2-3; D is perhaps TRBD2 (6 bases). The CDR3 is CASSPREHTDTQYF. In DNA form, the CDR3 reads TGCGCCAGCAGCCCCCGGGAGCACACAGATACGCAGTATTTT.